The rows below give T cell receptor beta chains drawn from one sample of a study of blood T cells in healthy people across ages. In TCRdb, the 5' RACE reads were re-called with MiXCR into one record per CDR3 protein. The sample lists 800,000 to 950,000 distinct CDR3 sequences; 29% were seen once. These same records also appear under a second study, on T cells of mothers and their children.

What was sequenced was blood. All receptors come from a middle-aged woman in good health. The CDR3 runs from the conserved cysteine through the conserved F or W. The size of a clone is reported for some rows only, either as once, few or many, or as a class for expanded clones.

CASSSTRRREKLFF,TRBV19,NA
CSVEGRMVGYTF,TRBV29-1,few
CASRSTGGTEAFF,TRBV12-3/TRBV12-4,NA
CASSSVAVAGGKETQYF,TRBV7-2,NA
CASSDIGTGVQPQHF,TRBV6-1,few
CSARALGGFHEQYF,TRBV20-1,many
CASSLITSSYNEQFF,TRBV28,NA
CASSFSDNQPQHF,TRBV12-3/TRBV12-4,NA
CAGSQGEGYQPQHF,TRBV4-2,NA
CASSYNPLTDTQYF,TRBV7-6,NA
CASSHPGLAIYEQYF,TRBV14,few
CASSLGTVGLAAYEQYF,TRBV7-2,NA
CASSLAGQGVTEAFF,TRBV7-3,NA
CASSLFGQGNEQYF,TRBV27,many
CASSLFTDFNYGYTF,TRBV28,many
CASWSGTGTEQYF,TRBV12-3/TRBV12-4,many
CASSPVGVTDTQYF,TRBV18,NA
CASSYLRVDTEAFF,TRBV6-5,few
CASGRGPYNEQYF,TRBV27,NA
CASSLGGSNYGYTF,TRBV7-9,many